This T cell receptor beta chain was documented in a study of cytomegalovirus exposure and HLA in healthy donors. General study results and limits: CMV antigen specificity of a few CMV-associated chains was confirmed in vitro. Later analysis showed TCR association rates varying by HLA locus, highest for DRB1 and lowest for HLA-C.

The CDR3 totals 14 residues. The germline gives CDR1 SGDLS, CDR2 YYNGEE. The table lists this clone with a few counts. What it binds is not known. The PCR employed 60 Vbeta primers together with 13 Jbeta primers. TCRdb's table, derived via immunoSEQ multiplex PCR, lists solely in-frame clones and lacks some. The table has 150,000 to 200,000 clones, 68% seen once. The sequenced material came from PBMCs. The receptor comes from a woman between 35 and 50 years old in good health and CMV-seropositive. The chain recombines TRBV9 with TRBJ2-5, with D possibly TRBD2 on 7 matching bases. The DNA end favors TRBJ2-7, so the J call may be wrong. In nucleotides, the CDR3 is TGTGCCAGCAGCGCCGGGGGGCAGTCCTACGAGCAGTACTTC. This encodes CASSAGGQSYEQYF.